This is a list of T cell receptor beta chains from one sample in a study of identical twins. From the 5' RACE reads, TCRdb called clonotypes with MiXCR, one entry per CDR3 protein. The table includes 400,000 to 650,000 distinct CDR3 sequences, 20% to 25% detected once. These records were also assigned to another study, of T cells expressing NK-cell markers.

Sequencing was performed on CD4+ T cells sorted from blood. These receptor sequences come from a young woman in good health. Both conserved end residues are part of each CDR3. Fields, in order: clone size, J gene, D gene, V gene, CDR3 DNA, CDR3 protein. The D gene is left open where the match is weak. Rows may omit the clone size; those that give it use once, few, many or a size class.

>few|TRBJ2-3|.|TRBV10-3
TGTGCCACTGGTCAGGGCGGAGATACGGATACGCAGTATTTT
CATGQGGDTDTQYF
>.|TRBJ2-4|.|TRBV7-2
TGTGCCAGCAGCTTAGTTGCGGGTCGCCAGGGCATTCAGTACTTC
CASSLVAGRQGIQYF
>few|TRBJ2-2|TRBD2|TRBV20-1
TGCAGTGCTAGAGAACTAGCGGGGGGGCTTGGGGAGCTGTTTTTT
CSARELAGGLGELFF
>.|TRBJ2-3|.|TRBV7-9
TGTGCCAGCAGCTTCCTTACCCCTGGCAGGGGCACAGATACGCAGTATTTT
CASSFLTPGRGTDTQYF
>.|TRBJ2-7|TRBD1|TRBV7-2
TGTGCCACCGCGGGACAGGGGGCCGACGAGCAGTACTTC
CATAGQGADEQYF
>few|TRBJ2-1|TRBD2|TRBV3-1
TGTGCCAGCAGTCCCCGCGGGGGGTCTGGCAATGAGCAGTTCTTC
CASSPRGGSGNEQFF
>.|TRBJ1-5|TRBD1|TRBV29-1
TGCAGCGTTGGTGACAGGGTCAATCAGCCCCAGCATTTT
CSVGDRVNQPQHF
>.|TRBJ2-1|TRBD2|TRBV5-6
TGTGCCAGCAGCCGAGATTATAGCGGGAGTAGGTACAATGAGCAGTTCTTC
CASSRDYSGSRYNEQFF
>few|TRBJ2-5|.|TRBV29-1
TGCAGCGTTGAATTGGGGTTGGGACAAGAGACCCAGTACTTC
CSVELGLGQETQYF
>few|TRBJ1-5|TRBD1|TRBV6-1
TGTGCCAGCAGTCCCCGGACAGGGGATGCCCAGCATTTT
CASSPRTGDAQHF
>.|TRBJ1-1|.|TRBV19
TGTGCCAGTAGTATAACCGGGGCGTACCTTTTGGGCACTGAAGCTTTCTTT
CASSITGAYLLGTEAFF
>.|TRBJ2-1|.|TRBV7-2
TGTGCCAGCAGCTTAGGACGAATCGGGCAGTTCTTC
CASSLGRIGQFF
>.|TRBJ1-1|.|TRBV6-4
TGTGCCAGCAGTGACCAAGGGGGTACCGAAGCTTTCTTT
CASSDQGGTEAFF
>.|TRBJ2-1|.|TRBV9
TGTGCCAGCAGCGTAGCTATAGCGGCCTACAATGAGCAGTTCTTC
CASSVAIAAYNEQFF
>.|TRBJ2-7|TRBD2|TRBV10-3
TGTGCCATCAGTGACCTCGGGACTAGTACTTCCGAGCAGTACTTC
CAISDLGTSTSEQYF
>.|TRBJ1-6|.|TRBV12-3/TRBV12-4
TGTGCCAGCAAAGACCGATGGAATAATTCACCCCTCCACTTT
CASKDRWNNSPLHF
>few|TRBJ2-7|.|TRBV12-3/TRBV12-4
TGTGCCAGCAGTTTCTTCCGGGAGCAGTACTTC
CASSFFREQYF
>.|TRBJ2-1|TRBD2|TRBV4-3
TGCGCCAGCAGCCCGTCTAGCGGCCGCATTCAGCAGTTCTTC
CASSPSSGRIQQFF
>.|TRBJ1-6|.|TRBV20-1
TGCAGTGCTAGAGTTCGGCAAGATAATTCACCCCTCCACTTT
CSARVRQDNSPLHF
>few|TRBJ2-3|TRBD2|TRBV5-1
TGCGCCAGCAGCTTGAGCGGGAGCGGGGATACGCAGTATTTT
CASSLSGSGDTQYF
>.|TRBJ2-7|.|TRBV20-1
TGCAGTGCTAGGGAGGTTGGGTTGGGCGAGCAGTACTTC
CSAREVGLGEQYF
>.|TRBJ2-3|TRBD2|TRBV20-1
TGCAGTGCTAGTGTGACTAGCGGGGGTAGTGATACGCAGTATTTT
CSASVTSGGSDTQYF
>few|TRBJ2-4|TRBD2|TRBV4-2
TGTGCCAGCAGCCAAGATCTAGGGGAGCTAGCGGGACAGTACTTC
CASSQDLGELAGQYF
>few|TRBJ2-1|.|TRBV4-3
TGCGCCAGCAGCCCCTCTTGGGGATGGGCCAATGAGCAGTTCTTC
CASSPSWGWANEQFF
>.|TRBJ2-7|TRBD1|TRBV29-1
TGCAGCGTCCCCAGGGCAGGGGGTAACGAGCAGTACTTC
CSVPRAGGNEQYF
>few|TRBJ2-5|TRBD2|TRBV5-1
TGCGCCAGCAGCTGGAAGACTAGCGGGGGAGTGGAGGAGACCCAGTACTTC
CASSWKTSGGVEETQYF
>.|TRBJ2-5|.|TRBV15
TGTGCCACCAGCGGTGAGACCCAGTACTTC
CATSGETQYF
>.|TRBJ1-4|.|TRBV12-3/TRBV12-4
TGTGCCAGCAGCTTCCAGGGGTCCTACGGTGAAAAACTGTTTTTT
CASSFQGSYGEKLFF